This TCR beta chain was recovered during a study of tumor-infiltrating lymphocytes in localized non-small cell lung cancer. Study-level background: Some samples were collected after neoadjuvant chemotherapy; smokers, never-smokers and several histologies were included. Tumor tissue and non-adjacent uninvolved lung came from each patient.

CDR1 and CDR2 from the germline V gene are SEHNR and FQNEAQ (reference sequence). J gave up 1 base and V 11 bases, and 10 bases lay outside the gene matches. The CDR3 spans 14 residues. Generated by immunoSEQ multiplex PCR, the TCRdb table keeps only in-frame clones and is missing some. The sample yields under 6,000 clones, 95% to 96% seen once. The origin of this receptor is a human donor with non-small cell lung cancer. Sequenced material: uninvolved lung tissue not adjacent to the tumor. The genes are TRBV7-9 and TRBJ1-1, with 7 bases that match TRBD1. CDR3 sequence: CAHGEQGENTEAFF. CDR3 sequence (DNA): TGTGCCCATGGGGAGCAGGGGGAGAACACTGAAGCTTTCTTT.